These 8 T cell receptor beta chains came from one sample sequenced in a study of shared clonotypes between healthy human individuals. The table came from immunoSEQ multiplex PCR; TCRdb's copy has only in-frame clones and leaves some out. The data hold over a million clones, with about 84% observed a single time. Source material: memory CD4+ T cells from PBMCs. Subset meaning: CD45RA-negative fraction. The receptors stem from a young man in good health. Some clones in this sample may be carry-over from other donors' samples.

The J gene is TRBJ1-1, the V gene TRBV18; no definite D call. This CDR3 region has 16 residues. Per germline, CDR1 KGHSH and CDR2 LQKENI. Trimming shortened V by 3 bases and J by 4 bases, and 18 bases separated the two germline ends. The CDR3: CASSPIQQEWTTEAFF. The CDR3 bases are TGTGCCAGCTCACCTATACAACAAGAGTGGACCACTGAAGCTTTCTTT.

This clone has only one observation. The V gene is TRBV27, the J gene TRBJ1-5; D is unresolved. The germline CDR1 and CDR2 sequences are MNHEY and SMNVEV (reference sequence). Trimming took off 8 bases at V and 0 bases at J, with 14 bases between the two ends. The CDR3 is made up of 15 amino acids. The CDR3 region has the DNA TGTGCCAGCGCCCTTAGTGTGGGTAGCAATCAGCCCCAGCATTTT. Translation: CASALSVGSNQPQHF.

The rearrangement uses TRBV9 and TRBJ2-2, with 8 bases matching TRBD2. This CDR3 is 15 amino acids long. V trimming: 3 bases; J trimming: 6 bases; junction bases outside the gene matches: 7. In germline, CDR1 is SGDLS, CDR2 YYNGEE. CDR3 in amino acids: CASSASGSWAGELFF. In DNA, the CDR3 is TGTGCCAGCAGCGCCAGCGGGAGTTGGGCCGGGGAGCTGTTTTTT.

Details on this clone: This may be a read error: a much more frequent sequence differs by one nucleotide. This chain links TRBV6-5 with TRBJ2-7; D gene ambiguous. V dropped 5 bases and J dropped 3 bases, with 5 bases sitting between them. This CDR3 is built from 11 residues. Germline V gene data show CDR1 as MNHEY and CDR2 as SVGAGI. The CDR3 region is CASSNGYEQYF. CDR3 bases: TGTGCCAGCAGTAACGGCTACGAGCAGTACTTC.

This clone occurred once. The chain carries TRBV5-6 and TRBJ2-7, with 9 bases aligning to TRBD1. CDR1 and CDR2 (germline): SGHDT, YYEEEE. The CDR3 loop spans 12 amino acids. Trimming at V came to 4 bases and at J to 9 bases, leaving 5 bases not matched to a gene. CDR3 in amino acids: CASSGQGIGQYF. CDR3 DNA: TGTGCCAGCAGCGGACAGGGGATTGGGCAGTACTTC.

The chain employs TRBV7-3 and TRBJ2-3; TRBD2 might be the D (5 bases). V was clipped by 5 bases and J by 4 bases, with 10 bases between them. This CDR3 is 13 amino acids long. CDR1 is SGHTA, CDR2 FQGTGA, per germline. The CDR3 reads CASSTHGADTQYF. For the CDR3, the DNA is TGTGCCAGCAGCACCCACGGGGCAGATACGCAGTATTTT.

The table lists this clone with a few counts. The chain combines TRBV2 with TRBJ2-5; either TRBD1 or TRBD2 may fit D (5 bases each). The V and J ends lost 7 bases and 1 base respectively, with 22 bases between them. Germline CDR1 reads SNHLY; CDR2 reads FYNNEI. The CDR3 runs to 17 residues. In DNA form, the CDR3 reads TGTGCCAGCACAGCAGGGCTGGGCGCTAGCAGCCAAGAGACCCAGTACTTC. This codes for CASTAGLGASSQETQYF.

The CDR3 nucleotides read TGCGCCAGCAGCTTTGGTTTAGGGACACAGAATGAAAAACTGTTTTTT. Translating gives CASSFGLGTQNEKLFF. The chain links TRBV5-1 to TRBJ1-4, with a possible D match to TRBD1 (6 bases). V shed 2 bases and J shed 5 bases, with 16 bases lying between them. CDR3 length equals 16 residues. Germline values: CDR1 SGHRS, CDR2 YFSETQ.